These 10 T cell receptor beta chains were all obtained from the same sample, sequenced in a study of OX40 agonist ivuxolimab in advanced cancers. Clones were read by immunoSEQ multiplex PCR, and TCRdb kept only the in-frame ones, dropping some. The profile shows 50,000 or so clones, roughly 80% of them singletons. The starting material was CD4+ or CD8+ T cells sorted from blood, obtained in a trial of the OX40 agonist ivuxolimab. These receptors came from an adult with an advanced solid tumor such as melanoma, head and neck, liver or kidney cancer.

The gene calls are TRBV10-1 and TRBJ2-7; TRBD2 aligns across 10 bases. V was pared by 3 bases and J by 6 bases, with 5 bases of the junction left unmatched. This CDR3 region has 14 residues. Per the germline V gene, CDR1 is WNHNN and CDR2 is SYGVQD (reference sequence). The CDR3, as DNA: TGCGCCAGCAGTGATCCTAGCGGGAGTTCCGAGCAGTACTTC. It specifies CASSDPSGSSEQYF.

This clone was detected only a few times. This sequence joins TRBV30 and TRBJ2-3, with 9 nucleotides matching TRBD2. Trimming took 3 bases from V and 4 from J; bases not matched to a gene: 5. The CDR3 is made up of 14 amino acids. Looked up from germline, CDR1 is GTSNPN and CDR2 is SVGIG (reference sequence). The CDR3 nucleotides are TGTGCCTGGAGGCTTAGCGGGAGTGCAGATACGCAGTATTTT. It codes for CAWRLSGSADTQYF.

This clone was detected a few times. CDR3 sequence: CASSQFRDVNEKLFF. The CDR3 DNA is TGTGCCAGCAGTCAATTCAGGGATGTTAATGAAAAACTGTTTTTT. The chain couples TRBV28 to TRBJ1-4; D possibly corresponds to TRBD1 (5 bases). V was clipped by 5 bases and J by 4 bases, with 14 bases between them. This CDR3 region has 15 residues. Germline V gene sequence: CDR1 MDHEN, CDR2 SYDVKM. The full variable domain, completed using reference TRBV28 and TRBJ1-4, is DVKVTQSSRYLVKRTGEKVFLECVQDMDHENMFWYRQDPGLGLRLIYFSYDVKMKEKGDIPEGYSVSREKKERFSLILESASTNQTSMYLCASSQFRDVNEKLFFGSGTQLSVL.

The rearrangement joins TRBV10-2 to TRBJ2-1; TRBD2 matches 12 bases. CDR1 is WSHSY and CDR2 is SAAADI in the germline V gene. This CDR3 contains 13 residues. The V segment lost 7 bases and the J segment 10 bases; nucleotides outside the gene matches: 5. As DNA, the CDR3 is TGCGCCAGCAAATCTAGCGGGAGGGGCGAGCAGTTCTTC. Its protein is CASKSSGRGEQFF.

The V and J genes are TRBV27 and TRBJ2-5, with D tentatively TRBD1 (7 bases). V gave up 7 bases and J gave up 3 bases, with 18 bases separating them. This CDR3 has 15 amino acids. Germline-derived CDR1 and CDR2 are MNHEY and SMNVEV (reference sequence). The CDR3 is CASTLRRDSKETQYF. The CDR3 DNA reads TGTGCCAGCACATTAAGGCGGGACAGTAAAGAGACCCAGTACTTC.

This chain's CDR3 is CASSLEGPEAFF. The CDR3 coding sequence is TGTGCCAGCAGCTTAGAGGGTCCTGAAGCTTTCTTT. The chain has TRBV7-9 and TRBJ1-1; no firm D call. Germline CDR1 and CDR2: SEHNR and FQNEAQ (reference sequence). The CDR3 is 12 residues long. The V end was cut by 1 base, the J end by 6 bases, with 6 bases between. The full variable domain, in which reference TRBV7-9 and TRBJ1-1 provide the parts outside the CDR3, is DTGVSQNPRHKITKRGQNVTFRCDPISEHNRLYWYRQTLGQGPEFLTYFQNEAQLEKSRLLSDRFSAERPKGSFSTLEIQRTEQGDSAMYLCASSLEGPEAFFGQGTRLTVV.

The V gene is TRBV19, the J gene TRBJ2-2; tentatively, D is TRBD1 or TRBD2 (5 bases each). Trimming pared 3 bases from V and 3 bases from J, leaving 11 bases between. The V gene's germline CDR1 is LNHDA and CDR2 SQIVND (reference sequence). The CDR3 is 15 amino acids. The CDR3 is CASSINQGDTGELFF. Written as DNA, the CDR3 is TGTGCCAGTAGTATCAATCAGGGAGACACCGGGGAGCTGTTTTTT.

The rearrangement uses TRBV19 and TRBJ1-2; TRBD1 aligns across 8 bases. The CDR3 loop spans 15 amino acids. V lost 6 bases to trimming and J lost 4 bases; unmatched junction nucleotides: 10. Germline V CDR1 and CDR2: LNHDA, SQIVND (reference sequence). CDR3 sequence: CASSPTDRVFYGYTF. The CDR3 DNA reads as TGTGCCAGTAGCCCTACGGACAGGGTGTTCTATGGCTACACCTTC.

The V call is TRBV7-6, the J call TRBJ2-3, with D perhaps matching TRBD2 (5 bases). The CDR3 spans 12 residues. CDR1 and CDR2 from the germline V gene are SGHVS and FNYEAQ. The V gene lost 4 bases and the J gene lost 9 bases, with 11 bases spanning the gap. The CDR3 here is CASSSSGDTQYF. In DNA, the CDR3 is TGTGCCAGCAGCTCCAGCGGCGACACGCAGTATTTT.

This chain uses TRBV2 with TRBJ1-5; D remains ambiguous. Per germline, CDR1 SNHLY and CDR2 FYNNEI. V lost 8 bases and J lost 6, with 11 bases in between. This CDR3 spans 12 amino acids. The CDR3: CASSISGQPQHF. The CDR3 nucleotides read TGTGCCAGCTCCATTAGCGGTCAGCCCCAGCATTTT. Supplemented by reference TRBV2 and TRBJ1-5, the full variable domain reads EPEVTQTPSHQVTQMGQEVILRCVPISNHLYFYWYRQILGQKVEFLVSFYNNEISEKSEIFDDQFSVERPDGSNFTLKIRSTKLEDSAMYFCASSISGQPQHFGDGTRLSIL.